A single sample is the source of the 32 T cell receptor beta chains below, sequenced in a study of identical twins. TCRdb reprocessed the 5' RACE reads via MiXCR and lists one record per CDR3 protein. In the table there are some 690,000 distinct CDR3 sequences, about 20% of which are singletons. Another study also made use of these data, one on T cells expressing NK-cell markers.

Sequencing input: PBMCs. Source of these receptors: a woman aged 18-29 years in good health.

This clonotype was seen a handful of times. The chain links TRBV20-1 to TRBJ2-1, with D tentatively TRBD1 (6 bases). V lost 3 bases and J lost 5, with 17 bases in between. The CDR3 is 15 residues long. Germline V lookup: CDR1 DFQATT, CDR2 SNEGSKA (reference sequence). As DNA, the CDR3 is TGCAGTGCTAGCTCAACGGGACACCTTGACAATGAGCAGTTCTTC. Its translation: CSASSTGHLDNEQFF.

DNA of the CDR3: TGTGCCAGCAGACTCGGACTAGCGGGAGTACGGACCGGGGAGCTGTTTTTT. Translation: CASRLGLAGVRTGELFF. This chain links TRBV12-3 or TRBV12-4 with TRBJ2-2; the match to TRBD2 covers 13 bases. CDR3 length: 17 residues. V gave up 6 bases and J gave up 5 bases; unmatched junction bases: 9.

This clonotype has only a few counts. The rearrangement joins TRBV12-3 or TRBV12-4 to TRBJ2-4; 12 bases are shared with TRBD1. V dropped 7 bases and J dropped 3; count of bases not matched to a gene: 10. The CDR3 totals 17 residues. The CDR3, as DNA: TGTGCCAGCACCTTGGGGACAGGGGGCCGTTTCAAAAACATTCAGTACTTC. Protein sequence: CASTLGTGGRFKNIQYF.

V usage is TRBV2 and J usage is TRBJ1-2; the match to TRBD1 covers 11 bases. This CDR3 has 12 residues. Per the germline V gene, CDR1 is SNHLY and CDR2 is FYNNEI. J gave up 11 bases and V 6 bases, and 5 bases lay outside the gene matches. Here the CDR3 DNA reads TGTGCCAGCAGAGGGGACAGGGGGGTATACACCTTC. Protein: CASRGDRGVYTF.

This clonotype has at least ten counts. V usage is TRBV10-3 and J usage is TRBJ2-5; D possibly corresponds to TRBD1 (6 bases). Germline CDR1 is ENHRY and CDR2 is SYGVKD. Trimming removed 6 bases at V and 2 bases at J, with 13 bases between. The CDR3 covers 14 residues. The DNA of the CDR3 is TGTGCCATCAGGGACAGTAACGCTCAAGAGACCCAGTACTTC. Residues: CAIRDSNAQETQYF.

This chain connects TRBV6-1 to TRBJ1-1; 11 bases map to TRBD1. The CDR3 contains 14 residues. The junction had 5 bases not matched to a gene; V was cut back by 6 bases and J by 5 bases. Germline assignment: CDR1 MNHNS and CDR2 SASEGT. Here the CDR3 DNA reads TGTGCCAGCAGCCCGGGGGACAGGGGGACTGAAGCTTTCTTT. Translation gives CASSPGDRGTEAFF.

This clonotype has a handful of counts. The rearrangement uses TRBV20-1 and TRBJ2-7; D is undetermined. Germline V gene sequence: CDR1 DFQATT, CDR2 SNEGSKA (reference sequence). This CDR3 region has 13 residues. V was trimmed by 6 bases and J by 1 base, leaving 13 bases between them. The CDR3 reads CSAGAVGSYEQYF. For the CDR3, the DNA is TGCAGTGCGGGCGCGGTGGGATCCTACGAGCAGTACTTC.

The rearrangement joins TRBV6-2 or TRBV6-3 to TRBJ2-7, with a possible D match to TRBD2 (6 bases). V was clipped by 7 bases and J by 7 bases, with 20 bases between them. The CDR3 is 14 amino acids. Germline V gives CDR1 MNHEY, CDR2 SVGEGT. The CDR3: CASTSRSPREEQYF. The CDR3 DNA reads TGTGCCAGCACTTCGAGGTCCCCACGGGAGGAGCAGTACTTC.

This chain joins TRBV6-7 and TRBJ2-7; tentative D call: TRBD2 (5 bases). TRBV6-7 is an ORF for which the function is uncertain. Deletions cut 6 bases from V and 5 bases from J, with 11 bases between. The CDR3 is made up of 12 amino acids. CDR3 in DNA: TGTGCCAGCAGACTCCCGGGGAACGAGCAGTACTTC. Its translation: CASRLPGNEQYF.

This clonotype was observed a handful of times. The J gene is TRBJ2-5, the V gene TRBV5-1, with D maybe TRBD2 (6 bases). CDR1 is SGHRS and CDR2 is YFSETQ in the germline V gene. Trimming took 0 bases from V and 5 from J, leaving 14 bases between them. The CDR3 sequence is 15 residues long. Here the CDR3 DNA reads TGCGCCAGCAGCTTGGAATGGAGGGCGAGGGAGACCCAGTACTTC. It yields the protein CASSLEWRARETQYF.

J is TRBJ2-3 and V is TRBV5-6; 7 bases line up with TRBD1. The V and J ends lost 3 bases and 1 base, in that order; junction bases with no gene match: 5. The CDR3 extends over 15 amino acids. Germline V lookup: CDR1 SGHDT, CDR2 YYEEEE. The CDR3 reads CASSWGQPGTDTQYF. The CDR3 nucleotides are TGTGCCAGCAGCTGGGGACAGCCAGGCACAGATACGCAGTATTTT.

This clonotype was counted many times. The V gene is TRBV29-1, the J gene TRBJ2-7; D is ambiguous. V dropped 4 bases and J dropped 2 bases, with 12 bases sitting between them. The CDR3 has 13 residues. CDR1 is SQVTM and CDR2 is ANQGSEA in the germline V gene. For the CDR3, the DNA is TGCAGCGTTGTCGTACCCCGGGCCTACGAGCAGTACTTC. Its translation is CSVVVPRAYEQYF.

Comments on this clonotype: The junction shows a germline mismatch at one end, possibly a read error. The chain has TRBV15 and TRBJ2-3; possibly TRBD2 for D (5 bases). Germline V gives CDR1 LNHNV, CDR2 YYDKDF (reference sequence). This CDR3 region has 16 residues. CDR3 bases: TGTGCCACCGGCAGCATCAACGGGATCGGCACAGATACGCAGTATTTT. It yields the protein CATGSINGIGTDTQYF. Complete variable domain (other parts from reference TRBV15 and TRBJ2-3): DAMVIQNPRYQVTQFGKPVTLSCSQTLNHNVMYWYQQKSSQAPKLLFHYYDKDFNNEADTPDNFQSRRPNTSFCFLDIRSPGLGDTAMYLCATGSINGIGTDTQYFGPGTRLTVL.

The chain combines TRBV5-1 with TRBJ2-5; 7 bases match TRBD1. The V gene end was trimmed by 6 bases and the J gene end by 1 base; junction bases not matched to a gene: 9. CDR1 and CDR2 from the germline V gene are SGHRS and YFSETQ. The CDR3 has 15 residues. The DNA of the CDR3 is TGCGCCAGCACTTCGGCCGGGACAGTCCAAGAGACCCAGTACTTC. This codes for CASTSAGTVQETQYF.

The CDR3 coding sequence is TGTGCCAGCAGCCCTAACTCTATATCGGGACTAGCGGGGACGAACACCGGGGAGCTGTTTTTT. This gives the protein CASSPNSISGLAGTNTGELFF. This chain joins TRBV11-1 and TRBJ2-2; TRBD2 matches at 13 bases. This CDR3 has 21 amino acids. The junction had 15 bases not matched to a gene; V was cut back by 5 bases and J by 0 bases. Germline values: CDR1 SGHAT, CDR2 FQDESV (reference sequence). The variable domain in full, with the rest retrieved from reference TRBV11-1 and TRBJ2-2, is EAEVAQSPRYKITEKSQAVAFWCDPISGHATLYWYRQILGQGPELLVQFQDESVVDDSQLPKDRFSAERLKGVDSTLKIQPAELGDSAMYLCASSPNSISGLAGTNTGELFFGEGSRLTVL.

In its sample, this clonotype was seen a few times. The rearrangement uses TRBV12-3 or TRBV12-4 and TRBJ2-2; perhaps TRBD2 as D (7 bases). The V gene lost 7 bases and the J gene lost 2 bases, with 11 bases spanning the gap. CDR3 size: 14 residues. Here the CDR3 DNA reads TGTGCCAGCAAGGGGGACTATAACACCGGGGAGCTGTTTTTT. Protein product: CASKGDYNTGELFF.

This clonotype appeared a few times. The rearrangement joins TRBV7-8 to TRBJ1-1; 7 bases align to TRBD1. Trimming cost V 5 bases and J 6 bases; bases outside gene matches: 12. Germline values: CDR1 SGHVS, CDR2 FQNEAQ. CDR3 length: 15 amino acids. The CDR3: CASSTSTGLSAEAFF. DNA for the CDR3: TGTGCCAGCAGCACCTCGACAGGGCTTAGTGCTGAAGCTTTCTTT.

This sequence joins TRBV7-9 and TRBJ2-7, with 9 positions matching TRBD1. From germline, CDR1 is SEHNR and CDR2 FQNEAQ (reference sequence). CDR3 length equals 13 residues. The V segment lost 11 bases and the J segment 3 bases; nucleotides outside the gene matches: 8. This chain's CDR3 is CASNGQGIYEQYF. The CDR3 nucleotides are TGTGCCTCGAACGGACAGGGGATCTACGAGCAGTACTTC.

This clonotype has more than one count but fewer than ten. The chain carries TRBV7-2 and TRBJ2-7; the match to TRBD1 covers 9 bases. V shed 3 bases, J shed 2 bases, and the junction held 11 bases outside the gene matches. This CDR3 is 17 amino acids long. Germline CDR1 reads SGHTA; CDR2 reads FQGNSA. The CDR3 DNA reads TGTGCCAGCAGCTTTCATCCTGGGGACAGGGTAGCCTACGAGCAGTACTTC. It yields the protein CASSFHPGDRVAYEQYF.

The chain recombines TRBV12-3 or TRBV12-4 with TRBJ2-5, with D uncertain. Trimming took 2 bases from V and 3 from J, leaving 7 bases between them. The CDR3 covers 13 residues. CDR3 nucleotide sequence: TGTGCCAGCAGTTTAATCTTGGAAGAGACCCAGTACTTC. Protein: CASSLILEETQYF.

This chain links TRBV4-3 with TRBJ2-3, with 9 bases aligning to TRBD2. This CDR3 is 18 amino acids long. V gave up 1 base and J gave up 3 bases; unmatched junction bases: 11. CDR1 and CDR2 (germline): LGHNA, YSLEER. CDR3 nucleotide sequence: TGCGCCAGCAGCCAAGCTAAAGCAGCGGGAGGCTGGACAGATACGCAGTATTTT. As protein: CASSQAKAAGGWTDTQYF.

This clonotype was picked up many times. The chain links TRBV24-1 to TRBJ2-7; D gene uncertain. Germline CDR1 and CDR2: KGHDR and SFDVKD. The CDR3 sequence is 11 residues long. Trimming took off 3 bases at V and 3 bases at J, with 2 bases between the two ends. The DNA of the CDR3 is TGTGCCACCAGTGATGGCTACGAGCAGTACTTC. It codes for CATSDGYEQYF.

In its sample, this clonotype was seen a few times. V is TRBV20-1 and J is TRBJ1-2, with 9 bases that match TRBD1. V gave up 6 bases and J gave up 8 bases; unmatched junction bases: 4. Germline loops: CDR1 DFQATT, CDR2 SNEGSKA (reference sequence). The CDR3 is 11 amino acids. CDR3 bases: TGCAGTGCAGGACAGGGGTTCGGCTACACCTTC. It yields the protein CSAGQGFGYTF.

Ten or more counts support this clonotype. J is TRBJ1-2 and V is TRBV6-5, with D possibly TRBD1 on 5 matching bases. CDR1 is MNHEY, CDR2 SVGAGI, per germline. This CDR3 contains 15 residues. Trimming shortened V by 0 bases and J by 8 bases, and 16 bases separated the two germline ends. Written as DNA, the CDR3 is TGTGCCAGCAGTTACTCGGGACCGCCTAGCTCGGGCTACACCTTC. Its translation is CASSYSGPPSSGYTF.

This clonotype came up a few times. One end of the junction is discordant with germline, which a read error may explain. J is TRBJ2-3 and V is TRBV6-4, with D perhaps TRBD1 or TRBD2 (5 bases each). Germline V gene lookup returns CDR1 MRHNA and CDR2 SNTAGT. The CDR3 sequence is 19 residues long. The CDR3 loop reads CASSNSLAPGTFNTDTQYF. The CDR3 region has the DNA TGTGCCAGCAGTAACTCGCTGGCCCCCGGGACGTTTAACACAGATACGCAGTATTTT.

V gene TRBV20-1 combines with J gene TRBJ2-2, with 7 bases aligning to TRBD2. Germline V CDR1 and CDR2: DFQATT, SNEGSKA (reference sequence). CDR3 length: 13 residues. The junction had 4 bases not matched to a gene; V was cut back by 2 bases and J by 7 bases. CDR3 in amino acids: CSARKAGIGELFF. The CDR3 DNA is TGCAGTGCTAGAAAAGCGGGAATCGGGGAGCTGTTTTTT.

This clonotype has a handful of counts. The CDR3 is CASSFYASGNTDTQYF. DNA of the CDR3: TGCGCCAGCAGCTTTTACGCTAGCGGGAACACAGATACGCAGTATTTT. The chain joins TRBV5-1 to TRBJ2-3, with 9 bases aligning to TRBD2. CDR1 is SGHRS and CDR2 is YFSETQ in the germline V gene. V lost 2 bases to trimming and J lost 2 bases; unmatched junction nucleotides: 6. This CDR3 is 16 amino acids long.

This rearrangement joins TRBV20-1 to TRBJ2-1; no firm D call. Trimming shortened V by 4 bases and J by 3 bases, and 7 bases separated the two germline ends. CDR3 length: 12 amino acids. CDR1 DFQATT and CDR2 SNEGSKA come from the germline V gene (reference sequence). CDR3 nucleotides: TGCAGTGCTAAACACCTCTACAATGAGCAGTTCTTC. It is translated as CSAKHLYNEQFF.

This clonotype was observed a few times. The chain is built from TRBV29-1 and TRBJ2-3, with D possibly TRBD2 on 6 matching bases. Germline lookup yields CDR1 SQVTM and CDR2 ANQGSEA. V was shortened by 5 bases and J by 2 bases, with 14 bases between the two germline ends. This CDR3 is 14 amino acids long. The CDR3 sequence: CSVKKRAYTDTQYF. The CDR3, as DNA: TGCAGCGTTAAGAAGCGGGCGTACACAGATACGCAGTATTTT.

A few counts support this clonotype. This chain uses TRBV5-5 with TRBJ2-7; 7 positions match TRBD2. Per germline, CDR1 SGHKS and CDR2 YYEKEE (reference sequence). The J segment lost 2 bases and the V segment lost 7 bases, leaving 12 bases of the junction unmatched. The CDR3 length is 15 residues. CDR3 region: CASRISGLPTYEQYF. The CDR3 nucleotides are TGTGCCAGCCGCATTTCGGGACTACCAACCTACGAGCAGTACTTC.

The rearrangement uses TRBV20-1 and TRBJ2-2; perhaps TRBD2 as D (5 bases). The CDR3 extends over 13 amino acids. Per the germline V gene, CDR1 is DFQATT and CDR2 is SNEGSKA (reference sequence). V was shortened by 6 bases and J by 1 base, with 9 bases between the two germline ends. The CDR3 loop reads CSAERENTGELFF. CDR3 nucleotides: TGCAGTGCCGAACGGGAGAACACCGGGGAGCTGTTTTTT.

In its sample, this clonotype was seen a few times. V gene TRBV7-2 combines with J gene TRBJ2-5, with D unresolved. The germline V gene has CDR1 SGHTA and CDR2 FQGNSA. The V end was cut by 5 bases, the J end by 6 bases, with 16 bases between. The CDR3 is 14 amino acids. CDR3 region: CASSPSRVEKTQYF. The CDR3 nucleotides are TGTGCCAGCAGCCCATCCCGGGTGGAAAAGACCCAGTACTTC.